A single T cell receptor (beta chain) is shown here with its context. The antigen is undetermined. Germline CDR1 is KGHSH and CDR2 is LQKENI. This CDR3 comprises 16 residues. J lost 5 bases, V lost 3 bases, and 11 bases had no gene match. It was with 60 Vbeta and 13 Jbeta primers that the PCR ran. Here immunoSEQ multiplex PCR was the method, and the copy in TCRdb shows in-frame clones only, minus some. Of 200,000 to 250,000 clones in the sample, roughly 82% were seen once. The data derive from a study of cytomegalovirus exposure and HLA in healthy donors. Study-level points and caveats: The study flagged some 170 TCR beta chains as cytomegalovirus-associated. Trimming of TCR beta V- and J-genes showed a link, identified in a later analysis, to a missense DCLRE1C variant. A later analysis found most CMV-associated TCR beta chains apparently HLA-restricted.

Despite likely unrecorded immune exposures, the donors were nominally healthy at the time of sampling. The rearrangement links TRBV18 to TRBJ1-1, with 8 positions matching TRBD1. The receptor was isolated from a woman between 40 and 50 years old in good health and CMV-seropositive. The sample comprised PBMCs. The CDR3 loop is CASSPTTIQGGTEAFF. The CDR3 region has the DNA TGTGCCAGCTCACCGACGACCATACAGGGGGGAACTGAAGCTTTCTTT. The full variable domain, its missing parts supplied by reference TRBV18 and TRBJ1-1, is NAGVMQNPRHLVRRRGQEARLRCSPMKGHSHVYWYRQLPEEGLKFMVYLQKENIIDESGMPKERFSAEFPKEGPSILRIQQVVRGDSAAYFCASSPTTIQGGTEAFFGQGTRLTVV.